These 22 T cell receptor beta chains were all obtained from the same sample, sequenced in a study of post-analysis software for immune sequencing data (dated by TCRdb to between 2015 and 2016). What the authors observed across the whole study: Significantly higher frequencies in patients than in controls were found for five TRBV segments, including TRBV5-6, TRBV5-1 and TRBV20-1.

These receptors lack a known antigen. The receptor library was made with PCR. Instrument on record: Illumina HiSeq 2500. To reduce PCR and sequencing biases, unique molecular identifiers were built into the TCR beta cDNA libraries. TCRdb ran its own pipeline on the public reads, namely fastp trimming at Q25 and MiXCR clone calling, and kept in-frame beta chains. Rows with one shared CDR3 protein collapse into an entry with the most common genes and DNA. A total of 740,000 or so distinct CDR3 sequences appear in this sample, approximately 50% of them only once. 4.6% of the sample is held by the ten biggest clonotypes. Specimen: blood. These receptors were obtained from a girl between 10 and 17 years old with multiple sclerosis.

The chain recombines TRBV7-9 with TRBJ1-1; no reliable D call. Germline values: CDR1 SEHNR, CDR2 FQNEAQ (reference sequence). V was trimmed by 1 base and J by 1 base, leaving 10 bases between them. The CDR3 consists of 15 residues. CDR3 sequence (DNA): TGTGCCAGCAGCTTAGGCTCCGCAAAGAACACTGAAGCTTTCTTT. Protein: CASSLGSAKNTEAFF.

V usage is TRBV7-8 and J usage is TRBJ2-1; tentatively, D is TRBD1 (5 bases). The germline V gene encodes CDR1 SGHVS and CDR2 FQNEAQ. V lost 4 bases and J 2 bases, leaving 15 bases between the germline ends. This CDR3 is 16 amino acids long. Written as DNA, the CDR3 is TGTGCCAGCAGCTCACACAGGCTCTCTGCCTACAATGAGCAGTTCTTC. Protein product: CASSSHRLSAYNEQFF.

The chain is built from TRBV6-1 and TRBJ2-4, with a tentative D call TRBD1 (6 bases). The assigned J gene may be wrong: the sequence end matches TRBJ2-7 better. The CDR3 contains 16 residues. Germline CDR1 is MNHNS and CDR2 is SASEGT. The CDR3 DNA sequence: TGTGCCAGCGGGCCATATTGGACAGTCAATTTCTACGAGCAGTACTTC. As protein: CASGPYWTVNFYEQYF.

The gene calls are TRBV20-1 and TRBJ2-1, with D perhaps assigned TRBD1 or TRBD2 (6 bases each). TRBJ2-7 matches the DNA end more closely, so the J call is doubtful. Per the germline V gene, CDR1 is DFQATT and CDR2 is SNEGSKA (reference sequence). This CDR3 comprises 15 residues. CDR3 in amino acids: CSASPGASSYNEQYF. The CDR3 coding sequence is TGCAGTGCTAGCCCGGGGGCGAGCTCCTACAATGAGCAGTACTTC.

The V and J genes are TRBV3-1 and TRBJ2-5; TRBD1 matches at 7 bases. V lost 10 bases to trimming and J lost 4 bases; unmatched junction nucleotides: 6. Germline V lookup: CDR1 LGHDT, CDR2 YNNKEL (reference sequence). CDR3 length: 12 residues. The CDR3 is CATRQGSETQYF. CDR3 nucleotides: TGTGCCACCCGACAGGGATCAGAGACCCAGTACTTC.

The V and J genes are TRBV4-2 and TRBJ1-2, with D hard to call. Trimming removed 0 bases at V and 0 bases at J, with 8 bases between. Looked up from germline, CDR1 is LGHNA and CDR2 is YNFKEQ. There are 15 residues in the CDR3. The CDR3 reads CASSQEPATNYGYTF. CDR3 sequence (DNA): TGTGCCAGCAGCCAAGAGCCCGCGACTAACTATGGCTACACCTTC.

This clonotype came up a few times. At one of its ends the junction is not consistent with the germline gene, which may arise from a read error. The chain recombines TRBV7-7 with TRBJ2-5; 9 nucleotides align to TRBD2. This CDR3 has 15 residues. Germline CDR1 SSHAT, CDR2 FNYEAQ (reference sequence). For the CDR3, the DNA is TGTGCTAGCAGCCAGTCGACTAGCGGCCAAGAGACCCAGTACTTC. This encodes CASSQSTSGQETQYF.

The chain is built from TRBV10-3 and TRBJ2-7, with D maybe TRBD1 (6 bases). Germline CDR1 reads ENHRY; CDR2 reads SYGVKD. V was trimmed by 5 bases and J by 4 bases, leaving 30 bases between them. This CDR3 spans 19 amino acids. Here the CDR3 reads CAISTHATSIRTVQYEQYF. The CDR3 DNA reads TGTGCCATCAGTACTCATGCGACATCAATAAGGACAGTCCAGTACGAGCAGTACTTC.

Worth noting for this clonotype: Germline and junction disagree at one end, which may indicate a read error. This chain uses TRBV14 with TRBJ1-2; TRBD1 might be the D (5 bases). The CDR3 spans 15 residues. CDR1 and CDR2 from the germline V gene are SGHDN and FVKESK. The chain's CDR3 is CASSQVGRTNYGYTF. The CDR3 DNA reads TGTGCCAGCAGCCAAGTGGGACGGACCAACTATGGCTACACCTTT.

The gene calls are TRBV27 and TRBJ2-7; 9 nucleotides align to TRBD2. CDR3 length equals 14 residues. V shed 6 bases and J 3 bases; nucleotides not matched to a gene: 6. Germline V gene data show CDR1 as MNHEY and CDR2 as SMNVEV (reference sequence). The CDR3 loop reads CASSLAGPFYEQYF. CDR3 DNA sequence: TGTGCCAGCAGCCTAGCGGGGCCCTTCTACGAGCAGTACTTC.

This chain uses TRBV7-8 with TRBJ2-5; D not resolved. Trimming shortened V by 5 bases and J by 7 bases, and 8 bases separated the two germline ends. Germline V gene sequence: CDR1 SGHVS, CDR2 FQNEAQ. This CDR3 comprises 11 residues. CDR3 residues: CASSTMGTQYF. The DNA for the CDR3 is TGTGCCAGCAGCACTATGGGGACCCAGTACTTC.

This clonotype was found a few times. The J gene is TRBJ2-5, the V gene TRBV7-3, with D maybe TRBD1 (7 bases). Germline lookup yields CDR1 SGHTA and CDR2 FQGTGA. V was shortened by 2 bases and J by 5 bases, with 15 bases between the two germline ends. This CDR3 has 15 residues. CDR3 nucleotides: TGTGCCAGCAGCTTAGTTGGACAGGAGGGGGAGACCCAGTACTTC. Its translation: CASSLVGQEGETQYF.

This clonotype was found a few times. The CDR3 nucleotides are TGTGCTAGTGGTTTGGCCTCCCCGACAGGAGGAAATTCACCCCTCCACTTT. It specifies CASGLASPTGGNSPLHF. The J gene is TRBJ1-6, the V gene TRBV12-5; weak D call: TRBD1 (6 bases). Trimming shortened V by 1 base and J by 7 bases, and 17 bases separated the two germline ends. The CDR3 sequence is 17 residues long. Germline CDR1 and CDR2: LGHNT and FRNRAP.

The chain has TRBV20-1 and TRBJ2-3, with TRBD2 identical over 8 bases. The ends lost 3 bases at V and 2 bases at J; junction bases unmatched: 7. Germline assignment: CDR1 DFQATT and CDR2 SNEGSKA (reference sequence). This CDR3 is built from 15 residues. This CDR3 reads CSASGRASVTDTQYF. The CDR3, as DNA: TGCAGTGCTAGCGGGAGGGCCTCAGTCACAGATACGCAGTATTTT.

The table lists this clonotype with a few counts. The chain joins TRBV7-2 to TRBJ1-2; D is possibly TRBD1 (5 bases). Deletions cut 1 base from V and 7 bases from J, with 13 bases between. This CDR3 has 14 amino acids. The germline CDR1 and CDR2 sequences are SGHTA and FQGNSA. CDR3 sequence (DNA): TGTGCCAGCAGCTTAGGGGGCTCGGGGTCTGGCTACACCTTC. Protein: CASSLGGSGSGYTF.

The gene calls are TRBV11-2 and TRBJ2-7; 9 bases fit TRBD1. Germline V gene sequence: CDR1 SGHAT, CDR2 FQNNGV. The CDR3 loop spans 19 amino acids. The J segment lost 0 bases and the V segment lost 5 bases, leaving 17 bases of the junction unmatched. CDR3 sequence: CASSPTGDRVAEGSYEQYF. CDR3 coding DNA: TGTGCCAGCAGCCCCACTGGGGACAGGGTGGCGGAGGGCTCCTACGAGCAGTACTTC.

The CDR3 bases are TGTGCCAGCAGTACCTCAGGAGTAAATCCCCTCGGCTACACCTTC. It specifies CASSTSGVNPLGYTF. This chain connects TRBV12-3 or TRBV12-4 to TRBJ1-2; D is unclear. This CDR3 has 15 residues. V was shortened by 5 bases and J by 8 bases, with 21 bases between the two germline ends.

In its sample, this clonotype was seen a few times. Here the CDR3 DNA reads TGCAGTGCTACCAGCGGGGGGGTCCCAGATACGCAGTATTTT. It is translated as CSATSGGVPDTQYF. J is TRBJ2-3 and V is TRBV20-1; 10 bases are a match to TRBD2. Germline loops: CDR1 DFQATT, CDR2 SNEGSKA (reference sequence). This CDR3 contains 14 residues. The trim removed 4 bases at V and 4 bases at J, leaving 5 bases unmatched.

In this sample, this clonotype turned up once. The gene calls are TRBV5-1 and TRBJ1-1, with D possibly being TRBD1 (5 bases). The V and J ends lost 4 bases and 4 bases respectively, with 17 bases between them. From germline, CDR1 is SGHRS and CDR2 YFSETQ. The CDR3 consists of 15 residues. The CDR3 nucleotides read TGCGCCAGCAGCCTAGATGGGGGGGGGAGCACTGAAGCTTTCTTT. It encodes CASSLDGGGSTEAFF.

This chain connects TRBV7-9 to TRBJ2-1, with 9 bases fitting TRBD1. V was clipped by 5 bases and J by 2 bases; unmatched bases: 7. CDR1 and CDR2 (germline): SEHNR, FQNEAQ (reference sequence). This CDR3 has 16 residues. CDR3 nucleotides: TGTGCCAGCAGCCAACCCGGGACAGGGACCTACAATGAGCAGTTCTTC. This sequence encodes CASSQPGTGTYNEQFF.

The CDR3 reads CATKTSGGNEQFF. The DNA of the CDR3 is TGTGCCACTAAGACTAGCGGGGGGAATGAGCAGTTCTTC. This chain connects TRBV19 to TRBJ2-1; 13 bases agree with TRBD2. This CDR3 contains 13 residues. CDR1 and CDR2 from the germline V gene are LNHDA and SQIVND (reference sequence). The V and J ends lost 10 bases and 7 bases, in that order; junction bases with no gene match: 4.

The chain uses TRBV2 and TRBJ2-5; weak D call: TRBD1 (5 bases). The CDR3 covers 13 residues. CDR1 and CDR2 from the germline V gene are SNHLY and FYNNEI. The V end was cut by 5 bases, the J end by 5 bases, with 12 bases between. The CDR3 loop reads CASSNRMTETQYF. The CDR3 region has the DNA TGTGCCAGCAGTAACAGGATGACGGAGACCCAGTACTTC.